The present TCR beta chain was sequenced within a study of blood T cell repertoires in COVID-19. Study as a whole: In each case, the material was cDNA or gDNA derived from T cells, B-cell-depleted T cells, or PBMCs.

Profiled with immunoSEQ multiplex PCR; TCRdb holds only in-frame clones, not every one. The sample carries over 90,000 clones, more than 85% recorded once. After removal of 4 bases from V and 2 bases from J, the junction contained 8 bases not matched to a gene. Germline V gene data show CDR1 as SGHNT and CDR2 as YYREEE (reference sequence). The CDR3 is 16 amino acids. This chain joins TRBV5-4 and TRBJ2-2; TRBD2 aligns across 7 bases. Source material: peripheral blood. This sequence originates from a young man with acute or convalescent COVID-19. The chain's CDR3 is CASSPLAGANTGELFF. CDR3 nucleotides: TGTGCCAGCAGCCCCCTTGCGGGAGCTAACACCGGGGAGCTGTTTTTT.